A single sample is the source of the 19 T cell receptor beta chains below, sequenced in a study of T-cell reconstitution after alpha-beta-depleted transplantation in children. Construction of the TCRbeta library involved unique molecular identifiers. TCRdb re-called the PCR reads through MiXCR, storing one row per CDR3 protein. The sample records approximately 510,000 distinct CDR3 sequences, approximately 20% being singletons. The material was PBMCs from the stem cell graft donor, obtained from the stem cell graft. The receptors here all came from a human donor who donated a stem cell graft to a child with acute lymphoblastic leukemia.

This clonotype occurred a few times. The rearrangement links TRBV7-2 to TRBJ1-4; TRBD1 is a possible D gene (6 bases). This CDR3 is 14 amino acids long. The germline V and J ends were trimmed by 4 bases and 7 bases, with 13 bases remaining between them. CDR1 and CDR2 from the germline V gene are SGHTA and FQGNSA. The CDR3 reads CASSYITGSEKLFF. In DNA, the CDR3 is TGTGCCAGCAGCTACATAACAGGGTCTGAAAAACTGTTTTTT.

CDR3 residues: CATSSRDRGYNEQFF. CDR3 DNA: TGTGCCACCAGCAGCCGGGACAGAGGGTACAATGAGCAGTTCTTC. The genes are TRBV15 and TRBJ2-1, with 7 bases identical to TRBD1. Germline-derived CDR1 and CDR2 are LNHNV and YYDKDF (reference sequence). Germline trimming cut 3 bases from V and 4 bases from J; bases unmatched to any gene: 6. This CDR3 has 15 amino acids.

The chain joins TRBV29-1 to TRBJ2-7; D perhaps matches TRBD1 (6 bases). This CDR3 spans 14 amino acids. Germline V gene data show CDR1 as SQVTM and CDR2 as ANQGSEA. The V and J ends lost 2 bases and 0 bases respectively, with 11 bases between them. In DNA form, the CDR3 reads TGCAGCGTTGAAACAGGGCAAAGCTCCTACGAGCAGTACTTC. This encodes CSVETGQSSYEQYF.

The sample holds a few counts of this clonotype. The chain employs TRBV28 and TRBJ2-7; 9 bases match TRBD2. CDR3 length equals 14 residues. Germline V CDR1 and CDR2: MDHEN, SYDVKM. Trimming at V came to 3 bases and at J to 6 bases, leaving 6 bases not matched to a gene. CDR3 nucleotide sequence: TGTGCCAGCAGTTTCCGCGGGAGGGCGGTCGAGCAGTACTTC. This codes for CASSFRGRAVEQYF. Full variable domain (remainder filled in from reference TRBV28 and TRBJ2-7): DVKVTQSSRYLVKRTGEKVFLECVQDMDHENMFWYRQDPGLGLRLIYFSYDVKMKEKGDIPEGYSVSREKKERFSLILESASTNQTSMYLCASSFRGRAVEQYFGPGTRLTVT.

The V gene is TRBV29-1, the J gene TRBJ1-2; 8 bases line up with TRBD1. Germline CDR1 SQVTM, CDR2 ANQGSEA. The length of the CDR3 is 12 residues. V gave up 6 bases and J gave up 5 bases; unmatched junction bases: 5. CDR3 sequence: CSVETGGYGYTF. In nucleotides, the CDR3 is TGCAGCGTGGAAACAGGGGGTTATGGCTACACCTTC.

This rearrangement joins TRBV9 to TRBJ2-1; 8 bases map to TRBD2. The length of the CDR3 is 15 residues. V lost 5 bases and J lost 2; bases outside the gene matches: 6. Per germline, CDR1 SGDLS and CDR2 YYNGEE. CDR3 nucleotide sequence: TGTGCCAGCAGTCTAGGTAGCGGGGCCTACAATGAGCAGTTCTTC. The encoded protein is CASSLGSGAYNEQFF.

This clonotype was detected a few times. The chain links TRBV24-1 to TRBJ2-4; D is uncertain. The V end lost 8 bases, the J end lost 0 bases, and 7 bases lay between the germline ends. The CDR3 length is 13 residues. Germline V gene lookup returns CDR1 KGHDR and CDR2 SFDVKD. The CDR3 here is CATIALAKNIQYF. The DNA of the CDR3 is TGTGCCACCATAGCTTTAGCCAAAAACATTCAGTACTTC.

This clonotype was seen a handful of times. This sequence joins TRBV2 and TRBJ1-3; D is unclear. This CDR3 region has 15 residues. CDR1 and CDR2 (germline): SNHLY, FYNNEI. V was trimmed by 2 bases and J by 0 bases, leaving 8 bases between them. The CDR3 bases are TGTGCCAGCAGTGAAACTGCCGACTCTGGAAACACCATATATTTT. It codes for CASSETADSGNTIYF. Supplemented by reference TRBV2 and TRBJ1-3, the full variable domain reads EPEVTQTPSHQVTQMGQEVILRCVPISNHLYFYWYRQILGQKVEFLVSFYNNEISEKSEIFDDQFSVERPDGSNFTLKIRSTKLEDSAMYFCASSETADSGNTIYFGEGSWLTVV.

This chain joins TRBV11-1 and TRBJ2-1, with a weak D call TRBD2 (6 bases). Germline loops: CDR1 SGHAT, CDR2 FQDESV (reference sequence). V lost 4 bases and J lost 8, with 27 bases in between. This CDR3 spans 18 amino acids. CDR3 amino acids: CASSSTWKVEGLSHEQFF. CDR3 DNA: TGTGCCAGCAGCTCAACCTGGAAGGTGGAGGGCCTGTCCCATGAGCAGTTCTTC.

Only a few counts were recorded for this clonotype. The V and J genes are TRBV4-1 and TRBJ2-7; 8 positions agree with TRBD2. Trimming at V came to 11 bases and at J to 0 bases, leaving 12 bases not matched to a gene. Per germline, CDR1 MGHRA and CDR2 YSYEKL. This CDR3 region has 15 residues. CDR3 loop: CAAGLAGTLSYEQYF. The DNA for the CDR3 is TGCGCCGCAGGGCTAGCGGGTACTCTCTCCTACGAGCAGTACTTC.

The V call is TRBV12-3 or TRBV12-4, the J call TRBJ2-7; unclear D gene. The CDR3 covers 16 residues. Trimming stripped 5 bases from V and 2 bases from J, with 19 bases between. Here the CDR3 reads CASSPTTPTWTYEQYF. CDR3 nucleotides: TGTGCCAGCAGTCCCACAACCCCGACATGGACCTACGAGCAGTACTTC.

The V and J genes are TRBV4-1 and TRBJ2-3; a weak D match, TRBD2 (5 bases). CDR3 length equals 16 residues. V lost 3 bases, J lost 0 bases, and 13 bases lay in between. Germline CDR1 reads MGHRA; CDR2 reads YSYEKL. As DNA, the CDR3 is TGCGCCAGCAGCCATCCCAGCGGAGCTAGCACAGATACGCAGTATTTT. It translates to CASSHPSGASTDTQYF.

This clonotype was seen more than once but under ten times. This chain uses TRBV6-5 with TRBJ2-1; D might be TRBD2 (7 bases). The CDR3 length is 15 residues. Trimming stripped 0 bases from V and 7 bases from J, with 13 bases between. CDR1 is MNHEY, CDR2 SVGAGI, per germline. The DNA for the CDR3 is TGTGCCAGCAGTTACTCCGGGGGGCCGGGGAATGAGCAGTTCTTC. Amino acids: CASSYSGGPGNEQFF.

The genes are TRBV6-5 and TRBJ2-3; D is perhaps TRBD1 (5 bases). The ends were cut back, 7 bases at V and 0 bases at J, with 11 bases in the middle. From germline, CDR1 is MNHEY and CDR2 SVGAGI. This CDR3 spans 14 amino acids. CDR3 nucleotide sequence: TGTGCCAGCAAGTTGACAGAGAGCACAGATACGCAGTATTTT. Protein sequence: CASKLTESTDTQYF.

The V and J genes are TRBV20-1 and TRBJ2-1; the D gene is possibly TRBD2 (5 bases). The germline V gene has CDR1 DFQATT and CDR2 SNEGSKA (reference sequence). Trimming removed 4 bases from V and 6 bases from J, with 13 bases in between. The CDR3 is 13 amino acids. CDR3 DNA sequence: TGCAGTGCTATCTCTGGGAGTCTCAATGAGCAGTTCTTC. It translates to CSAISGSLNEQFF.

This clonotype was observed at least ten times. This rearrangement joins TRBV10-3 to TRBJ2-2; D is unresolved. The germline gives CDR1 ENHRY, CDR2 SYGVKD. Trimming shortened V by 6 bases and J by 3 bases, and 14 bases separated the two germline ends. The CDR3 extends over 15 amino acids. CDR3 residues: CAIRQLGTHTGELFF. DNA of the CDR3: TGTGCCATCAGACAACTTGGAACCCACACCGGGGAGCTGTTTTTT.

This clonotype was counted between two and nine times. This chain links TRBV20-1 with TRBJ2-7; the D gene is possibly TRBD2 (6 bases). This CDR3 has 14 residues. The germline V and J ends were trimmed by 3 bases and 1 base, with 13 bases remaining between them. CDR1 is DFQATT, CDR2 SNEGSKA, per germline (reference sequence). The CDR3 region is CSARSSGPSYEQYF. In DNA form, the CDR3 reads TGCAGTGCTAGGTCAAGCGGGCCATCCTACGAGCAGTACTTC.

This rearrangement joins TRBV14 to TRBJ2-2; D gene uncertain. V lost 6 bases to trimming and J lost 5 bases, with 13 bases between them. CDR3 length: 14 residues. CDR1 and CDR2 from the germline V gene are SGHDN and FVKESK. The CDR3 reads CASSKIQQTGELFF. CDR3 DNA sequence: TGTGCCAGCAGTAAAATCCAGCAGACCGGGGAGCTGTTTTTT.

The rearrangement uses TRBV12-3 or TRBV12-4 and TRBJ2-1; 7 bases line up with TRBD2. The ends lost 4 bases at V and 0 bases at J; junction bases unmatched: 6. The CDR3 covers 16 residues. In nucleotides, the CDR3 is TGTGCCAGCAGTTCTTACCGGGAGGACTCCTACAATGAGCAGTTCTTC. It yields the protein CASSSYREDSYNEQFF.